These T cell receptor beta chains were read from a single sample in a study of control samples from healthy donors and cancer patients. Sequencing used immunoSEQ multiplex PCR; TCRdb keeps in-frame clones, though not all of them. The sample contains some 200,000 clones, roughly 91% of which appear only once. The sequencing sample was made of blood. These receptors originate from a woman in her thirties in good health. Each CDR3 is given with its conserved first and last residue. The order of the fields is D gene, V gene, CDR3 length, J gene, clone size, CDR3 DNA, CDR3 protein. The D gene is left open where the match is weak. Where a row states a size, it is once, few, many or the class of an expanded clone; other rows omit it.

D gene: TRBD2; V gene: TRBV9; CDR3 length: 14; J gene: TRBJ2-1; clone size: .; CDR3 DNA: TGTGCCAGCAGCAGGACTAGCGGGAGCTATGAGCAGTTCTTC; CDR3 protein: CASSRTSGSYEQFF
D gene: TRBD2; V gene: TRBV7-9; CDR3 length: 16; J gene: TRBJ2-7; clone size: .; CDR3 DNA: TGTGCCAGCAGCTTAGGGGGTAGCGGGAGGGCCGGGGAGCAGTACTTC; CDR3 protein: CASSLGGSGRAGEQYF
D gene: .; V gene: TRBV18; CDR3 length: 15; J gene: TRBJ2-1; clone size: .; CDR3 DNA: TGTGCCAGCTCACAGGACATGAGCTCCTACAATGAGCAGTTCTTC; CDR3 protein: CASSQDMSSYNEQFF
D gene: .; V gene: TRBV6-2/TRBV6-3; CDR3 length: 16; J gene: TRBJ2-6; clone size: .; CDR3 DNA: TGTGCCAGCAGTCAAGACAGCGCCTCTGGGGCCAACGTCCTGACTTTC; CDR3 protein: CASSQDSASGANVLTF
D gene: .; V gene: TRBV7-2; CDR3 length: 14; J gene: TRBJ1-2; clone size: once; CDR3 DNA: TGTGCCAGCAGCTTAGGGGCCGCAAACTATGGCTACACCTTC; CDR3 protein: CASSLGAANYGYTF
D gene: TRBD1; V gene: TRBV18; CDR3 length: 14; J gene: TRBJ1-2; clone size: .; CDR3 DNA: TGTGCCAGCTCACGAGACAGGGGAAGGGATGGCTACACCTTC; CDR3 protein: CASSRDRGRDGYTF
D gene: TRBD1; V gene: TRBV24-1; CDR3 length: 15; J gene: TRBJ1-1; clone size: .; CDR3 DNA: TGTGCCACCAGTGACCCGGGACAGGGGAACACTGAAGCTTTCTTT; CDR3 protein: CATSDPGQGNTEAFF
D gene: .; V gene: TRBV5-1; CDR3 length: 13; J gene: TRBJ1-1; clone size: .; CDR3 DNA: TGCGCCAGCAGCCCTGACGGTCGCACTGAAGCTTTCTTT; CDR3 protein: CASSPDGRTEAFF
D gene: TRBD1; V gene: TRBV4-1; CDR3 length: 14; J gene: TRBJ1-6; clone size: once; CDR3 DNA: TGCGCCAGCAGCCTCGGGACAGGGGGCTCACCCCTCCACTTT; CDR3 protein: CASSLGTGGSPLHF
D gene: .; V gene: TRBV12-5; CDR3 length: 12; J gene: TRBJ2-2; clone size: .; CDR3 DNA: TGTGCTAGTGGTTTACCCCCCGGGGAGCTGTTTTTT; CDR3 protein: CASGLPPGELFF
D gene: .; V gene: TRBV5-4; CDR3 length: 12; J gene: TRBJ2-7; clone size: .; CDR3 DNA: TGTGCCAGCAGCTTGGGGGGCTACGAGCAGTACTTC; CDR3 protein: CASSLGGYEQYF
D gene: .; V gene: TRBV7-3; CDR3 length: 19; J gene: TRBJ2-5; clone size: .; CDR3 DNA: TGTGCCAGCAGCTTAAAGGTAGGTTTCAGGGCCCCCCCACAAGAGACCCAGTACTTC; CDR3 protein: CASSLKVGFRAPPQETQYF
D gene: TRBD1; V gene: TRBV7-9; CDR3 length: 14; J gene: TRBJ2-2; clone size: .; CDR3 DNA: TGTGCCAGCAGCCGACGACAGGGGACCGGGGAGCTGTTTTTT; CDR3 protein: CASSRRQGTGELFF
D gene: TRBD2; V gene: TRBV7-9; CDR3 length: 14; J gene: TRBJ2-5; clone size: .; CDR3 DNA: TGTGCCAGCAGCTTCGGGGGGGCCCAAGAGACCCAGTACTTC; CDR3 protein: CASSFGGAQETQYF
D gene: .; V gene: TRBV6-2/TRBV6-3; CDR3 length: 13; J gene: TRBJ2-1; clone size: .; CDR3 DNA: TGTGCCAGCAGTTACCCCGGATACAATGAGCAGTTCTTC; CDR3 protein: CASSYPGYNEQFF
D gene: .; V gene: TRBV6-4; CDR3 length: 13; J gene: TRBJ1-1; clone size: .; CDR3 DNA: TGTGCCAGCAAGGACAGACCGAACACTGAAGCTTTCTTT; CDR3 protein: CASKDRPNTEAFF
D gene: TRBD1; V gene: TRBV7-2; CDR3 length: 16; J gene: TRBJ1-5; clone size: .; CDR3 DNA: TGTGCCAGCAGCTTAGTAGGAGGGGGCGTCAATCAGCCCCAGCATTTT; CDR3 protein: CASSLVGGGVNQPQHF
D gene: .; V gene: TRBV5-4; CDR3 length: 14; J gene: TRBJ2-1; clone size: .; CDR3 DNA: TGTGCCAGCAGCAAAGGACAGACCTACAATGAGCAGTTCTTC; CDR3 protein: CASSKGQTYNEQFF
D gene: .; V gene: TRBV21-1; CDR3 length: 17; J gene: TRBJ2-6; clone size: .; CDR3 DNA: TGTGCCAGCAGCAAAGAAGGCGTTACCTCTGGGGCCAACGTCCTGACTTTC; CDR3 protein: CASSKEGVTSGANVLTF
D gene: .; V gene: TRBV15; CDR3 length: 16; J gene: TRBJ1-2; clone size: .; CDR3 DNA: TGTGCCACCAGCAGAGTAGTAGCGGACATACAGAATGGCTACACCTTC; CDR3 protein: CATSRVVADIQNGYTF
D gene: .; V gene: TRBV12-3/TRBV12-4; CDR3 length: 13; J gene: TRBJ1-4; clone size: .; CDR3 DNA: TGTGCCAGCAGTTTTCGGGGGGTTGAAAAACTGTTTTTT; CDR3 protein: CASSFRGVEKLFF
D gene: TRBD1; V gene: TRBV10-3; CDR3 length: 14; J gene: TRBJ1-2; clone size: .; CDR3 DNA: TGTGCCGCCCACCGGGACAGGGCGGACTATGGCTACACCTTC; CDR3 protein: CAAHRDRADYGYTF
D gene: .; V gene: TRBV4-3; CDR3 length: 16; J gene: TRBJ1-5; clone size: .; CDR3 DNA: TGCGCCAGCAGCCAAGATCTTTTCAGGCCTAATCAGCCCCAGCATTTT; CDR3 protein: CASSQDLFRPNQPQHF
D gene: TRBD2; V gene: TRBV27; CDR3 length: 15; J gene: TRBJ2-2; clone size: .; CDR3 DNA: TGTGCCAGCAGTACCGGGACTAGAAACACCGGGGAGCTGTTTTTT; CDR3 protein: CASSTGTRNTGELFF
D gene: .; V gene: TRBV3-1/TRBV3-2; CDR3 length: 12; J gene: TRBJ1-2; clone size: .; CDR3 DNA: TGTGCCAGCAGCCAAGACCTCTATGGCTACACCTTC; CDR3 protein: CASSQDLYGYTF
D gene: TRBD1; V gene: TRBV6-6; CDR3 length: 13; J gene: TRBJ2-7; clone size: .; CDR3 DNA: TGTGCCAGCAGTTACGACAGGGGGTACGAGCAGTACTTC; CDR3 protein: CASSYDRGYEQYF